These 27 T cell receptor beta chains were sequenced from one sample in a study of OX40 agonist ivuxolimab in advanced cancers. This table comes from immunoSEQ multiplex PCR, and its TCRdb copy is limited to in-frame clones, with some not included. The sample holds tens of thousands of clones, just under 90% seen once. The sequences come from CD4+ or CD8+ T cells sorted from blood, collected in a trial of the OX40 agonist ivuxolimab. The receptors derive from an adult with an advanced solid tumor such as melanoma, head and neck, liver or kidney cancer.

The rearrangement uses TRBV29-1 and TRBJ2-5; D remains unclear. The better agreement between TRBJ2-7 and the DNA end casts doubt on the J call. The CDR3 runs to 11 residues. From germline, CDR1 is SQVTM and CDR2 ANQGSEA. Here the CDR3 reads CSVEEAYEQYF. The DNA for the CDR3 is TGCAGCGTTGAGGAAGCCTACGAGCAGTACTTC.

The V and J genes are TRBV13 and TRBJ2-1; D remains ambiguous. The V and J ends lost 2 bases and 7 bases respectively, with 9 bases between them. This CDR3 contains 13 residues. Germline CDR1 reads PRHDT; CDR2 reads FYEKMQ (reference sequence). The CDR3 protein is CASSLLAANEQFF. CDR3 bases: TGTGCCAGCAGCTTATTGGCTGCAAATGAGCAGTTCTTC.

V usage is TRBV30 and J usage is TRBJ2-1, with a tentative D call TRBD1 (6 bases). CDR1 is GTSNPN, CDR2 SVGIG, per germline (reference sequence). The length of the CDR3 is 13 residues. V was pared by 5 bases and J by 4 bases, with 12 bases between. CDR3 residues: CAWGQFLYNEQFF. The CDR3 DNA reads TGTGCCTGGGGACAGTTTCTTTACAATGAGCAGTTCTTC.

This chain uses TRBV6-6 with TRBJ1-3, with D possibly matching TRBD1 (5 bases). There are 13 residues in the CDR3. Germline V gene data show CDR1 as MNHNY and CDR2 as SVGAGI (reference sequence). Trimming shortened V by 10 bases and J by 0 bases, and 10 bases separated the two germline ends. The CDR3, as DNA: TGTGCCATAACGGACAACTCTGGAAACACCATATATTTT. This sequence encodes CAITDNSGNTIYF.

By proportion, this clone is medium-sized. Additional DNA sequences in this sample encode the identical CDR3. This chain links TRBV28 with TRBJ2-7; TRBD2 is a possible D gene (5 bases). CDR3 length: 12 amino acids. The germline CDR1 and CDR2 sequences are MDHEN and SYDVKM. V dropped 6 bases and J dropped 4 bases, with 10 bases sitting between them. CDR3 nucleotides: TGTGCCAGCAGCTCCAGGAGGTACGAGCAGTACTTC. This encodes CASSSRRYEQYF. Combining the CDR3 with reference TRBV28 and TRBJ2-7 gives the whole variable domain DVKVTQSSRYLVKRTGEKVFLECVQDMDHENMFWYRQDPGLGLRLIYFSYDVKMKEKGDIPEGYSVSREKKERFSLILESASTNQTSMYLCASSSRRYEQYFGPGTRLTVT.

A single count supports this clone. The gene calls are TRBV21-1 and TRBJ2-7; the table's D gene call, TRBD1, was not cross checked with the DNA. TRBV21-1 is a documented pseudogene. This CDR3 has 14 amino acids. CDR3 loop: CASSNRQNHYEQYF. DNA of the CDR3: TGTGCCAGCAGCAACCGACAGAACCACTACGAGCAGTACTTC.

The gene calls are TRBV10-1 and TRBJ2-7; D gene ambiguous. V lost 0 bases and J 3 bases, leaving 12 bases between the germline ends. The CDR3 length is 15 residues. Germline CDR1 reads WNHNN; CDR2 reads SYGVQD (reference sequence). The CDR3 protein is CASSESTRTGYEQYF. The DNA for the CDR3 is TGCGCCAGCAGTGAGTCGACTCGGACGGGCTACGAGCAGTACTTC.

The chain employs TRBV9 and TRBJ1-6; 9 nucleotides align to TRBD1. CDR1 SGDLS and CDR2 YYNGEE come from the germline V gene. The J segment lost 11 bases and the V segment lost 0 bases, leaving 3 bases of the junction unmatched. The CDR3 covers 14 residues. The CDR3 loop is CASSVADRGTPLHF. DNA of the CDR3: TGTGCCAGCAGCGTAGCGGACAGGGGAACACCCCTCCACTTT.

The chain couples TRBV6-6 to TRBJ2-7; 11 bases match TRBD2. CDR1 is MNHNY and CDR2 is SVGAGI in the germline V gene (reference sequence). This CDR3 region has 14 residues. V was clipped by 5 bases and J by 0 bases; unmatched bases: 0. The chain's CDR3 is CASSGLAGSYEQYF. The DNA for the CDR3 is TGTGCCAGCAGTGGACTAGCGGGCTCCTACGAGCAGTACTTC.

This rearrangement joins TRBV5-6 to TRBJ2-2, with 7 bases fitting TRBD1. The CDR3 totals 17 residues. Germline V gene lookup returns CDR1 SGHDT and CDR2 YYEEEE. V was pared by 0 bases and J by 3 bases, with 8 bases of the junction left unmatched. This CDR3 reads CASSLEIGTDYTGELFF. DNA for the CDR3: TGTGCCAGCAGCTTGGAAATAGGGACAGATTACACCGGGGAGCTGTTTTTT.

The CDR3 DNA is TGTGCCAGCAGTCGCAGACAGGGCAATCAGCCCCAGCATTTT. Translating gives CASSRRQGNQPQHF. The chain combines TRBV28 with TRBJ1-5, with D perhaps TRBD1 (6 bases). Deletions cut 5 bases from V and 2 bases from J, with 10 bases between. Germline CDR1 reads MDHEN; CDR2 reads SYDVKM. The CDR3 covers 14 residues.

This clone was observed a few times. V usage is TRBV20-1 and J usage is TRBJ1-2; D uncertain. The V end was cut by 6 bases, the J end by 6 bases, with 8 bases between. The germline CDR1 and CDR2 sequences are DFQATT and SNEGSKA (reference sequence). There are 10 residues in the CDR3. The CDR3 DNA sequence: TGCAGTGCCGAGTCCGATGGCTACACCTTC. This gives the protein CSAESDGYTF.

The gene calls are TRBV30 and TRBJ2-7; 10 bases align to TRBD1. V trimming: 2 bases; J trimming: 2 bases; junction bases outside the gene matches: 3. The CDR3 extends over 14 amino acids. Germline loops: CDR1 GTSNPN, CDR2 SVGIG (reference sequence). The CDR3: CAWSLDRGAYEQYF. Written as DNA, the CDR3 is TGTGCCTGGAGTTTGGACAGGGGGGCCTACGAGCAGTACTTC.

The chain joins TRBV7-9 to TRBJ2-5; 7 bases fit TRBD1. The V segment lost 5 bases and the J segment 5 bases; nucleotides outside the gene matches: 8. The CDR3 spans 14 residues. Germline V CDR1 and CDR2: SEHNR, FQNEAQ (reference sequence). The CDR3 bases are TGTGCCAGCAGCCTAGGTATACAGGGGGAGACCCAGTACTTC. Amino acids: CASSLGIQGETQYF. Together with reference TRBV7-9 and TRBJ2-5, the CDR3 gives the full variable domain: DTGVSQNPRHKITKRGQNVTFRCDPISEHNRLYWYRQTLGQGPEFLTYFQNEAQLEKSRLLSDRFSAERPKGSFSTLEIQRTEQGDSAMYLCASSLGIQGETQYFGPGTRLLVL.

This sequence joins TRBV4-2 and TRBJ2-7; no clear D. The CDR3 consists of 13 residues. Trimming pared 1 base from V and 3 bases from J, leaving 7 bases between. Germline CDR1 reads LGHNA; CDR2 reads YNFKEQ. The chain's CDR3 is CASSQAVDYEQYF. CDR3 in DNA: TGTGCCAGCAGCCAAGCGGTGGACTACGAGCAGTACTTC.

V is TRBV18 and J is TRBJ2-1; D gene uncertain. Germline V lookup: CDR1 KGHSH, CDR2 LQKENI. The ends were cut back, 3 bases at V and 7 bases at J, with 7 bases in the middle. This CDR3 contains 12 residues. The DNA of the CDR3 is TGTGCCAGCTCACCTTTAAGGAATGAGCAGTTCTTC. It translates to CASSPLRNEQFF.

V usage is TRBV5-1 and J usage is TRBJ2-7; tentative D call: TRBD1 (6 bases). Trimming pared 0 bases from V and 0 bases from J, leaving 13 bases between. The CDR3 consists of 16 residues. From germline, CDR1 is SGHRS and CDR2 YFSETQ. The CDR3 sequence: CASSLAPRDNSYEQYF. CDR3 nucleotides: TGCGCCAGCAGCTTGGCCCCACGGGACAACTCCTACGAGCAGTACTTC.

The chain carries TRBV6-6 and TRBJ1-5; 7 nucleotides line up with TRBD1. The germline V gene encodes CDR1 MNHNY and CDR2 SVGAGI (reference sequence). After removal of 7 bases from V and 2 bases from J, the junction contained 8 bases not matched to a gene. The CDR3 runs 15 residues. CDR3 region: CASTRGAERNQPQHF. DNA for the CDR3: TGTGCCAGCACCAGGGGGGCGGAACGCAATCAGCCCCAGCATTTT.

This chain connects TRBV9 to TRBJ2-3; D ambiguous. V lost 0 bases and J 5 bases, leaving 7 bases between the germline ends. The CDR3 has 13 residues. The germline CDR1 and CDR2 sequences are SGDLS and YYNGEE. CDR3 bases: TGTGCCAGCAGCGTAGATCCGGGAGATACGCAGTATTTT. Its protein is CASSVDPGDTQYF.

The chain is built from TRBV7-8 and TRBJ2-7; D gene ambiguous. CDR3 size: 16 residues. V lost 3 bases, J lost 0 bases, and 15 bases lay in between. Germline V lookup: CDR1 SGHVS, CDR2 FQNEAQ. In DNA, the CDR3 is TGTGCCAGCAGCTTGGGGAACGCCCCCGTCTCCTACGAGCAGTACTTC. This codes for CASSLGNAPVSYEQYF.

The chain combines TRBV7-6 with TRBJ2-3, with D possibly TRBD2 on 5 matching bases. Deletions cut 0 bases from V and 3 bases from J, with 10 bases between. Per the germline V gene, CDR1 is SGHVS and CDR2 is FNYEAQ. CDR3 size: 15 residues. CDR3 coding DNA: TGTGCCAGCAGCTTAGCCGGGGAAAGTACAGATACGCAGTATTTT. This codes for CASSLAGESTDTQYF.

The rearrangement links TRBV27 to TRBJ2-3, with TRBD2 matching 10 bases. This CDR3 is built from 16 residues. The germline CDR1 and CDR2 sequences are MNHEY and SMNVEV (reference sequence). J gave up 4 bases and V 2 bases, and 6 bases lay outside the gene matches. The CDR3 protein is CASSLIGLAGADTQYF. The CDR3 coding sequence is TGTGCCAGCAGTTTAATTGGCCTAGCGGGAGCAGATACGCAGTATTTT.

V and J are TRBV10-1 and TRBJ2-2; 13 nucleotides line up with TRBD2. Losses at the gene ends were 2 bases for V and 8 bases for J; bases not matched to a gene: 8. The germline CDR1 and CDR2 sequences are WNHNN and SYGVQD (reference sequence). The CDR3 covers 17 residues. CDR3 loop: CASSEGRLAGGPGELFF. The DNA of the CDR3 is TGCGCCAGCAGTGAGGGACGACTAGCGGGAGGCCCAGGGGAGCTGTTTTTT.

This clone has just one count. The chain joins TRBV6-5 to TRBJ2-5, with D perhaps TRBD1 (5 bases). Germline V lookup: CDR1 MNHEY, CDR2 SVGAGI. The V end lost 6 bases, the J end lost 2 bases, and 10 bases lay between the germline ends. This CDR3 has 13 amino acids. The CDR3 is CASSLDSQETQYF. The CDR3 DNA is TGTGCCAGCAGCCTCGACAGTCAAGAGACCCAGTACTTC.

V and J are TRBV18 and TRBJ1-2; 11 bases agree with TRBD1. This CDR3 is 16 amino acids long. Germline V gene lookup returns CDR1 KGHSH and CDR2 LQKENI. The V and J ends lost 4 bases and 2 bases, in that order; junction bases with no gene match: 6. This CDR3 reads CASSLEWTGGNYGYTF. The CDR3, as DNA: TGTGCCAGCTCACTAGAATGGACAGGGGGCAACTATGGCTACACCTTC.

This clone was found a few times. The CDR3 loop reads CASSIALAGGPSTDTQYF. In DNA, the CDR3 is TGTGCCAGTAGTATAGCACTAGCGGGAGGGCCCTCGACAGATACGCAGTATTTT. This chain connects TRBV19 to TRBJ2-3; TRBD2 agrees at 13 bases. The CDR3 length is 18 residues. Germline V lookup: CDR1 LNHDA, CDR2 SQIVND (reference sequence). Losses at the gene ends were 1 base for V and 3 bases for J; bases not matched to a gene: 7.

This chain connects TRBV9 to TRBJ2-5; a weak D match, TRBD2 (5 bases). Germline V lookup: CDR1 SGDLS, CDR2 YYNGEE. The CDR3 spans 14 residues. Trimming shortened V by 0 bases and J by 4 bases, and 10 bases separated the two germline ends. The CDR3 DNA reads as TGTGCCAGCAGCGTAGTCGGGAACACAGAGACCCAGTACTTC. Protein product: CASSVVGNTETQYF.